The 23 T cell receptor beta chains in this list originate from one sample, sequenced in a study of T cell responses to AZD1222 COVID-19 vaccine. Sequencing used immunoSEQ multiplex PCR; TCRdb keeps in-frame clones, though not all of them. In the table there are 150,000 to 200,000 clones, less than 95% of which are singletons. The sequencing here drew on peripheral blood, taken 28 days after the second AZD1222 dose. These receptors all come from an adult who received the AZD1222 COVID-19 vaccine.

The chain links TRBV10-3 to TRBJ2-7; no reliable D call. Trimming removed 0 bases at V and 3 bases at J, with 6 bases between. CDR1 and CDR2 from the germline V gene are ENHRY and SYGVKD. This CDR3 is 13 amino acids long. The CDR3 coding sequence is TGTGCCATCAGTGAGTCGGGAATCTACGAGCAGTACTTC. Translating gives CAISESGIYEQYF.

The chain couples TRBV7-2 to TRBJ2-7; 8 bases line up with TRBD2. Germline lookup yields CDR1 SGHTA and CDR2 FQGNSA. Trimming cost V 5 bases and J 1 base; bases outside gene matches: 1. The CDR3 extends over 13 amino acids. Written as DNA, the CDR3 is TGTGCCAGCAGCGGCGGGGGGTCCTACGAGCAGTACTTC. It codes for CASSGGGSYEQYF. The whole variable domain, remainder taken from reference TRBV7-2 and TRBJ2-7, is GAGVSQSPSNKVTEKGKDVELRCDPISGHTALYWYRQSLGQGLEFLIYFQGNSAPDKSGLPSDRFSAERTGGSVSTLTIQRTQQEDSAVYLCASSGGGSYEQYFGPGTRLTVT.

This chain connects TRBV5-1 to TRBJ2-2; no clear D gene. The CDR3 runs 15 residues. From germline, CDR1 is SGHRS and CDR2 YFSETQ. Trimming left V 2 bases short and J 1 base short, with 9 bases between. The CDR3 spells CASSLRTENTGELFF. CDR3 in DNA: TGCGCCAGCAGCTTACGGACGGAGAACACCGGGGAGCTGTTTTTT. The complete variable domain, with remaining parts taken from reference TRBV5-1 and TRBJ2-2, reads KAGVTQTPRYLIKTRGQQVTLSCSPISGHRSVSWYQQTPGQGLQFLFEYFSETQRNKGNFPGRFSGRQFSNSRSEMNVSTLELGDSALYLCASSLRTENTGELFFGEGSRLTVL.

The chain couples TRBV27 to TRBJ1-3; TRBD1 matches at 8 bases. The CDR3 has 18 residues. Germline trimming cut 4 bases from V and 0 bases from J; bases unmatched to any gene: 11. Germline CDR1 reads MNHEY; CDR2 reads SMNVEV (reference sequence). CDR3 sequence reads: CASSYRSTGAISGNTIYF. The CDR3 bases are TGTGCCAGCAGTTACCGTTCGACAGGGGCAATCTCTGGAAACACCATATATTTT.

V and J are TRBV5-6 and TRBJ2-2; 7 bases are shared with TRBD1. There are 14 residues in the CDR3. The germline V gene encodes CDR1 SGHDT and CDR2 YYEEEE. With V trimmed by 6 bases and J by 6 bases, 8 bases remained unmatched. CDR3 nucleotides: TGTGCCAGCATAAAGACAGGGTGGTCCGGGGAGCTGTTTTTT. This encodes CASIKTGWSGELFF.

This chain links TRBV6-2 or TRBV6-3 with TRBJ1-3; TRBD1 matches at 9 bases. This CDR3 comprises 15 residues. Germline CDR1 and CDR2: MNHEY and SVGEGT. Trimming took 4 bases from V and 3 from J; bases not matched to a gene: 4. The chain's CDR3 is CASSSQGALGNTIYF. DNA of the CDR3: TGTGCCAGCAGTTCACAGGGGGCGCTTGGAAACACCATATATTTT.

This clone was seen a handful of times. V is TRBV21-1 and J is TRBJ1-2; the table names TRBD1, a call not compared with the DNA. TRBV21-1 is a pseudogene locus. This CDR3 is 17 amino acids long. CDR3 region: CASSKFLPGQLGECYTF. In nucleotides, the CDR3 is TGTGCCAGCAGCAAATTTCTTCCGGGACAGCTGGGGGAGTGCTACACCTTC.

The CDR3 coding sequence is TGTGCCAGCAGCCAAGAAAGGGTTGAACAGTTGGGGCATGGCTACACCTTC. This sequence encodes CASSQERVEQLGHGYTF. This chain uses TRBV4-2 with TRBJ1-2; D may be TRBD1 (5 bases). This CDR3 region has 17 residues. Germline values: CDR1 LGHNA, CDR2 YNFKEQ. Deletions cut 0 bases from V and 6 bases from J, with 20 bases between.

The chain recombines TRBV27 with TRBJ1-6; a weak D match, TRBD1 (6 bases). V was shortened by 3 bases and J by 11 bases, with 14 bases between the two germline ends. This CDR3 is built from 14 residues. Looked up from germline, CDR1 is MNHEY and CDR2 is SMNVEV (reference sequence). The CDR3 here is CASSFRTDLTPLHF. The CDR3 DNA reads as TGTGCCAGCAGTTTTAGGACAGATCTGACACCCCTCCACTTT.

The V gene is TRBV30, the J gene TRBJ2-7, with 10 bases fitting TRBD1. CDR1 GTSNPN and CDR2 SVGIG come from the germline V gene (reference sequence). The junction had 15 bases not matched to a gene; V was cut back by 8 bases and J by 5 bases. The CDR3 totals 15 residues. The CDR3 bases are TGTGCCACCAGCCGTAGGGACAGGGGTTACCACGAGCAGTACTTC. It is translated as CATSRRDRGYHEQYF. Based on the CDR3 plus reference TRBV30 and TRBJ2-7, the full variable domain is SQTIHQWPATLVQPVGSPLSLECTVEGTSNPNLYWYRQAAGRGLQLLFYSVGIGQISSEVPQNLSASRPQDRQFILSSKKLLLSDSGFYLCATSRRDRGYHEQYFGPGTRLTVT.

V gene TRBV30 combines with J gene TRBJ1-6, with 7 nucleotides matching TRBD1. The CDR3 runs to 16 residues. Unmatched junction bases numbered 6, after V lost 1 base and J lost 3 bases. Per the germline V gene, CDR1 is GTSNPN and CDR2 is SVGIG (reference sequence). CDR3 sequence reads: CAWSDPGQFYNSPLHF. The CDR3 nucleotides read TGTGCCTGGAGTGACCCGGGACAGTTCTATAATTCACCCCTCCACTTT.

This clone came up once. This chain uses TRBV29-1 with TRBJ2-1; D is ambiguous. The CDR3 consists of 15 residues. Trimming removed 1 base at V and 1 base at J, with 11 bases between. The germline V gene has CDR1 SQVTM and CDR2 ANQGSEA. CDR3 in DNA: TGCAGCGTTGAAGTGGGCAGTCGATCCTACAATGAGCAGTTCTTC. Translating it yields CSVEVGSRSYNEQFF.

The DNA for the CDR3 is TGTGCCAGCACCAGATACGGTCCGGGGGCGGATGGCTACACCTTC. Protein sequence: CASTRYGPGADGYTF. This chain links TRBV25-1 with TRBJ1-2; D is possibly TRBD1 (6 bases). CDR3 length: 15 amino acids. Trimming left V 7 bases short and J 6 bases short, with 21 bases between. The V gene's germline CDR1 is MGHDK and CDR2 SYGVNS.

The chain combines TRBV9 with TRBJ1-5; D gene uncertain. With 4 bases removed from V and 7 bases from J, the gap between germline ends came to 12 bases. Germline values: CDR1 SGDLS, CDR2 YYNGEE. The CDR3 is 13 residues long. In DNA form, the CDR3 reads TGTGCCAGCAGCCCAGGCGACAAGCAGCCCCAGCATTTT. Its translation: CASSPGDKQPQHF.

The chain carries TRBV3-1 (or the pseudogene TRBV3-2) and TRBJ1-4, with 8 bases lining up with TRBD1. The V and J ends lost 0 bases and 8 bases, in that order; junction bases with no gene match: 5. The CDR3 is made up of 15 amino acids. Germline-derived CDR1 and CDR2 are LGHDT and YNNKEL (reference sequence). The CDR3 DNA is TGTGCCAGCAGCCAAGAGGACAGGGCGGGAGAAAAACTGTTTTTT. Translation gives CASSQEDRAGEKLFF.

This chain connects TRBV28 to TRBJ1-4; D gene uncertain. The CDR3 totals 14 residues. Germline V gives CDR1 MDHEN, CDR2 SYDVKM. The V end lost 6 bases, the J end lost 8 bases, and 16 bases lay between the germline ends. CDR3 in DNA: TGTGCCAGCAGCCGGAATCGAGACTCGGAAAAACTGTTTTTT. The encoded protein is CASSRNRDSEKLFF.

The chain uses TRBV30 and TRBJ2-7, with D perhaps matching TRBD1 or TRBD2 (5 bases each). The CDR3 sequence is 11 residues long. Germline assignment: CDR1 GTSNPN and CDR2 SVGIG (reference sequence). Trimming stripped 4 bases from V and 4 bases from J, with 8 bases between. The CDR3 spells CAWTREYEQYF. The DNA for the CDR3 is TGTGCCTGGACCAGGGAGTACGAGCAGTACTTC.

The chain employs TRBV18 and TRBJ2-5, with D hard to call. Germline V CDR1 and CDR2: KGHSH, LQKENI. The V end was cut by 3 bases, the J end by 4 bases, with 6 bases between. The CDR3 consists of 12 residues. The CDR3 nucleotides are TGTGCCAGCTCACCTAAAACAGAGACCCAGTACTTC. Its protein product is CASSPKTETQYF.

The genes are TRBV28 and TRBJ1-6; weak D call: TRBD1 (5 bases). The CDR3 has 13 amino acids. The V end was cut by 9 bases, the J end by 8 bases, with 14 bases between. Germline lookup yields CDR1 MDHEN and CDR2 SYDVKM. CDR3 residues: CASIGAGYSPLHF. DNA for the CDR3: TGTGCCAGTATTGGGGCAGGGTATTCACCCCTCCACTTT.

The rearrangement links TRBV3-1 (or the pseudogene TRBV3-2) to TRBJ2-3; D ambiguous. Germline lookup yields CDR1 LGHDT and CDR2 YNNKEL (reference sequence). Trimming removed 0 bases at V and 7 bases at J, with 8 bases between. The CDR3 covers 13 residues. The CDR3 DNA reads TGTGCCAGCAGCCAAGAGAGACGGCATACGCAGTATTTT. Its protein is CASSQERRHTQYF.

The genes are TRBV30 and TRBJ1-2; TRBD1 matches at 8 bases. The germline V gene encodes CDR1 GTSNPN and CDR2 SVGIG (reference sequence). The CDR3 has 13 residues. Germline trimming cut 7 bases from V and 6 bases from J; bases unmatched to any gene: 10. The CDR3 DNA follows: TGTGCCTCTGGGACAGGCCTAATAAATGGCTACACCTTC. Translation gives CASGTGLINGYTF.

This chain joins TRBV2 and TRBJ1-4, with TRBD1 matching 7 bases. Germline V lookup: CDR1 SNHLY, CDR2 FYNNEI. The V segment lost 6 bases and the J segment 0 bases; nucleotides outside the gene matches: 4. This CDR3 spans 15 amino acids. Here the CDR3 DNA reads TGTGCCAGCAGGGCGACAGGGACAACTAATGAAAAACTGTTTTTT. It yields the protein CASRATGTTNEKLFF.

This chain connects TRBV7-9 to TRBJ1-6, with D possibly being TRBD1 (5 bases). V lost 5 bases to trimming and J lost 0 bases, with 20 bases between them. Germline V gene lookup returns CDR1 SEHNR and CDR2 FQNEAQ (reference sequence). This CDR3 spans 19 amino acids. The CDR3 DNA is TGTGCCAGCAGCCACGCGGGCCCGGGGCGCAGCTCCTATAATTCACCCCTCCACTTT. It specifies CASSHAGPGRSSYNSPLHF.